The 8 T cell receptor beta chains reported below all come from one sample, sequenced in a study of shared clonotypes between healthy human individuals (dated by TCRdb to the early 2020s). CD8 naive samples were CD45RO-negative cells positively selected for CCR7, giving a CD45RA+CCR7+ population that excluded TemRA cells. To prepare the library, the immunoSEQ multiplex PCR assay was applied. Held by TCRdb, this immuneACCESS table contains in-frame sequences only and omits some clones. Under half of the omission traces to an unresolved V gene where checked; the cause of the rest is unknown. The sample has about 1,800,000 clones on record, about 95% of them singletons. The leading ten clones occupy more than 0.95% of the sample. The sample was naive CD8+ T cells sorted from blood. The cell subset or site label of this sample denotes: CD45RA+CCR7+. The receptors stem from a man between 18 and 29 years old in good health.

V gene TRBV4-3 combines with J gene TRBJ2-7, with D possibly being TRBD1 (6 bases). The CDR3 is 14 residues long. Trimming took 2 bases from V and 0 from J, leaving 8 bases between them. Germline CDR1 and CDR2: LGHNA and YSLEER. CDR3 protein: CASSQTDSSYEQYF. Here the CDR3 DNA reads TGCGCCAGCAGCCAAACGGACAGCTCCTACGAGCAGTACTTC.

This clone was found once. The chain recombines TRBV27 with TRBJ2-5, with D possibly called TRBD1 or TRBD2 (5 bases each). V lost 6 bases, J lost 2 bases, and 13 bases lay in between. The V gene's germline CDR1 is MNHEY and CDR2 SMNVEV (reference sequence). The CDR3 totals 14 residues. DNA for the CDR3: TGTGCCAGCAGGCCCCTCGGGGCACAAGAGACCCAGTACTTC. Amino acids: CASRPLGAQETQYF.

The chain links TRBV30 to TRBJ1-1, with D uncertain. CDR1 is GTSNPN, CDR2 SVGIG, per germline (reference sequence). The ends were cut back, 1 base at V and 6 bases at J, with 12 bases in the middle. The CDR3 length is 13 residues. The CDR3 region is CAWSGQGGSEAFF. The CDR3 nucleotides read TGTGCCTGGAGTGGCCAAGGTGGTTCTGAAGCTTTCTTT.

Written as DNA, the CDR3 is TGTGCCAGCAAACTAGCGGGAGCTGCTGGGGAGCTGTTTTTT. Its protein is CASKLAGAAGELFF. This chain uses TRBV27 with TRBJ2-2; 11 bases agree with TRBD2. CDR3 length: 14 amino acids. Germline V lookup: CDR1 MNHEY, CDR2 SMNVEV (reference sequence). The junction had 6 bases not matched to a gene; V was cut back by 7 bases and J by 8 bases.

The chain couples TRBV11-3 to TRBJ2-7, with 7 bases fitting TRBD2. Germline lookup yields CDR1 SGHNT and CDR2 YENEEA. Trimming took 5 bases from V and 3 from J; bases not matched to a gene: 10. The CDR3 is 15 amino acids. The CDR3 region has the DNA TGTGCCAGCAGCCCCGAGGGAGGGAGAGACTACGAGCAGTACTTC. It is translated as CASSPEGGRDYEQYF.

The J gene is TRBJ1-2, the V gene TRBV5-8; tentatively, D is TRBD1 (6 bases). Germline V gene data show CDR1 as SGHTS and CDR2 as YDEGEE. V lost 4 bases and J lost 1, with 17 bases in between. This CDR3 contains 16 residues. The CDR3 DNA follows: TGTGCCAGCAGCCCTGGGGCAGGGGATTTTAACTATGGCTACACCTTC. It codes for CASSPGAGDFNYGYTF.

This chain connects TRBV6-6 to TRBJ2-7; 9 bases map to TRBD1. This CDR3 spans 15 amino acids. Trimming at V came to 2 bases and at J to 3 bases, leaving 5 bases not matched to a gene. Germline values: CDR1 MNHNY, CDR2 SVGAGI (reference sequence). CDR3 sequence: CASSYLGQGYYEQYF. CDR3 sequence (DNA): TGTGCCAGCAGTTACCTGGGACAGGGATACTACGAGCAGTACTTC.

In regard to this clone: Other DNA sequences in this specimen translate into the identical CDR3. The J gene is TRBJ2-3, the V gene TRBV13; D gene ambiguous. Trimming took 1 base from V and 3 from J, leaving 5 bases between them. From germline, CDR1 is PRHDT and CDR2 FYEKMQ (reference sequence). This CDR3 is 13 amino acids long. This chain's CDR3 is CASSLEGTDTQYF. CDR3 nucleotide sequence: TGTGCCAGCAGCTTAGAGGGTACAGATACGCAGTATTTT.